This TCR beta chain was profiled in a study of siplizumab effects on memory and regulatory T cells (dated by TCRdb to about 2019). For context, the study as a whole: The effect of the anti-CD2 antibody siplizumab on alloreactive T-cell subsets was examined in allogeneic mixed lymphocyte reactions constructed from human PBMCs.

What the authors observed across the whole study: Siplizumab significantly reduced the cumulative frequency of alloreactive sequences traceable to unstimulated CD4+ memory T cells. No functional confirmation was obtained for the suppressive function of proliferating Tregs from siplizumab cultures. In reactions with siplizumab, an average of 68.8% of mappable alloreactive CD4+ clones were Treg-derived, compared with around 28% in control reactions. Unstimulated naive T cells appeared to be more diverse than memory T cells, and naive cells seemed to make a substantial contribution to the alloresponse. For roughly 80-97% of proliferating CD4+ or CD8+ clones, no naive or memory phenotype could be assigned. Sequences below about 10^-5 frequency were poorly captured, so only a minor fraction of alloreactive clones could be mapped to unstimulated subsets.

The germline V gene encodes CDR1 MNHEY and CDR2 SMNVEV (reference sequence). V is cut back by 5 bases and J by 4 bases, with 9 bases in the junction unmatched. Counted from cysteine to phenylalanine, this CDR3 has 16 amino acids. CDR3 DNA only is kept here, 48 bases in frame from base 1. Library preparation used the immunoSEQ multiplex PCR assay. The deep sequencing platform assayed some 90,000 TCR templates per sample. Genomic DNA extracted from sorted T cells was the material used for TCRbeta CDR3 sequencing. Processing in the source paper ran as follows. Clonal analysis of TCRbeta CDR3 data was done in the R programming language. Comparing unstimulated samples against CFSE-low samples taken after the reaction was how alloreactive CD4+ and CD8+ clones were defined. Alloreactive CD4+ clones were assigned to regulatory or non-regulatory origin by matching sequences to sorted unstimulated Treg and non-Treg repertoires. TCRdb stores this immuneACCESS table with in-frame sequences only. Part of the clones is absent; in the studies checked, under half of the shortfall reflects unresolved V genes, and no reason is known for the rest. V and J calls and clone size are given by that table; D and trimming were obtained from the DNA. Here the sample has about 99,000 clones; about 93% occur a single time. 0.6% to 0.7% of the sample is taken by the ten largest.

Sorted unstimulated T cells, along with proliferating T cells recovered from mixed lymphocyte reactions, underwent TCRbeta CDR3 sequencing. Fresh whole blood from 9 to 11 HLA-typed healthy donors was used to isolate PBMCs. Unstimulated CD4+ regulatory T cells were FACS-sorted to map the origin of alloreactive clones. Of note for this clone: Its antigen remains unidentified. No per-base quality is available; no much larger clone lies one base away.

The chain couples TRBV27 to TRBJ2-1, and TRBD1 aligns with 9 junction nucleotides. The clonotype was recovered from a human donor in good health. The specimen sequenced was Tregs sorted from blood. The CDR3 here reads CASSPRTGVLYNEQFF. The bases are TGTGCCAGCAGTCCCCGGACAGGGGTTCTTTACAATGAGCAGTTCTTC.